This T cell receptor (beta chain) was obtained from a study of OX40 agonist ivuxolimab in advanced cancers. TCRdb's copy holds only in-frame clones and misses some; the assay was immunoSEQ multiplex PCR. The repertoire holds some 150,000 clones, with 90% as singletons. Trimming took off 2 bases at V and 2 bases at J, with 6 bases between the two ends. CDR1 SQVTM and CDR2 ANQGSEA come from the germline V gene. This CDR3 region has 12 residues. On cycle 4 day 1 and cycle 7 day 1, as well as at baseline, blood was sampled. The V call is TRBV29-1, the J call TRBJ1-1; D not resolved. The receptor comes from an adult with an advanced solid tumor such as melanoma, head and neck, liver or kidney cancer. The material was CD4+ or CD8+ T cells sorted from blood, obtained in a trial of the OX40 agonist ivuxolimab. CDR3 in amino acids: CSVENRNTEAFF. CDR3 nucleotides: TGCAGCGTTGAAAACAGAAACACTGAAGCTTTCTTT.